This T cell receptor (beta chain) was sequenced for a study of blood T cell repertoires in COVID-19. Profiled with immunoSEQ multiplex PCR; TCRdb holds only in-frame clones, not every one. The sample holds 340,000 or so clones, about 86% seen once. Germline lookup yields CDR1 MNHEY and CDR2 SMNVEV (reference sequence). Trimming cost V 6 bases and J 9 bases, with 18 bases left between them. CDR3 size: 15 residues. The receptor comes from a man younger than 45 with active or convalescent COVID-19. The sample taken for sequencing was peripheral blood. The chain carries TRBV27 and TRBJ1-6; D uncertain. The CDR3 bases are TGTGCCAGCAGCCCCGGAGGGTCTTGGGGTTCACCCCTCCACTTT. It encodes CASSPGGSWGSPLHF.